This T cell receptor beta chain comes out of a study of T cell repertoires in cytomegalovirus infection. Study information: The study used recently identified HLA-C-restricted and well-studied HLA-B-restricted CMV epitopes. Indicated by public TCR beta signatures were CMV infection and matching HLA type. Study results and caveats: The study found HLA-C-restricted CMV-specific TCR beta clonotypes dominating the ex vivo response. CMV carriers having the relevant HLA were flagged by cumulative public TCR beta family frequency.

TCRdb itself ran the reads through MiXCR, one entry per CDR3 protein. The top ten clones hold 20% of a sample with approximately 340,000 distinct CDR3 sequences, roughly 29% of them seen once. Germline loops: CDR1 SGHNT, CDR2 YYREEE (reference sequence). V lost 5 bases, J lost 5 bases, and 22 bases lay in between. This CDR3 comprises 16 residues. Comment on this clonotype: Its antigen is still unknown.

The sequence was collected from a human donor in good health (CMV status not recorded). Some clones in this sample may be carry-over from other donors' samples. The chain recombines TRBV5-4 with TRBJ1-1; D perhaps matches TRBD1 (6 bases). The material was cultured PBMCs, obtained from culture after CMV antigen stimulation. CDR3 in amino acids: CASRQGGPGAGTEAFF. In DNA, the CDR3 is TGTGCCAGCAGACAAGGAGGACCGGGGGCGGGTACTGAAGCTTTCTTT.